This T cell receptor (beta chain) was recovered during a study of T cell responses to AZD1222 COVID-19 vaccine. Overall study context: Pooling of second doses given at about 4 or about 12 weeks was done.

The CDR3 is made up of 14 amino acids. The germline CDR1 and CDR2 sequences are MRHNA and SNTAGT. The ends lost 5 bases at V and 6 bases at J; junction bases unmatched: 8. TCRdb keeps only in-frame clones here, not all; method: immunoSEQ multiplex PCR. The sample has some 120,000 clones; over 75% are singletons. Findings and caveats of the study: There were mostly white British donors and more females than males, and clonal diversity was possibly underestimated. The reported proportion of spike-specific TCRs targeting unmutated variant regions was nearly half.

Concerning this clone itself: Its antigen remains unidentified.

The clonotype was recovered from an adult in good health. The chain combines TRBV6-4 with TRBJ1-1, with 8 bases identical to TRBD1. Sequenced material: peripheral blood, taken on day 0 of AZD1222 vaccination. The CDR3 DNA reads as TGTGCCAGCAGTCAGGACAGGGCTAACTCTGAAGCTTTCTTT. Protein: CASSQDRANSEAFF.